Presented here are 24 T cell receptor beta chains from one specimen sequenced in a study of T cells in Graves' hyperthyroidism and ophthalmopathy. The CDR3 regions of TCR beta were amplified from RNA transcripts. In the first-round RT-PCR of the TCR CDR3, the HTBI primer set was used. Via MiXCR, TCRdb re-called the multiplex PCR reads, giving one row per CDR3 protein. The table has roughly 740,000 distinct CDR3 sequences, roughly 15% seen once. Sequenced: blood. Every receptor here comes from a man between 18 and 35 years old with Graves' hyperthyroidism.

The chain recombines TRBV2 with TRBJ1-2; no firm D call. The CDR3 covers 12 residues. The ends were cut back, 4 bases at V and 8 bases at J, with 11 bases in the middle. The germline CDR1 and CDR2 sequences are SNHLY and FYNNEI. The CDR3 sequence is CASSVMELGYTF. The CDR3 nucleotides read TGTGCCAGCAGTGTGATGGAGTTGGGCTACACCTTC.

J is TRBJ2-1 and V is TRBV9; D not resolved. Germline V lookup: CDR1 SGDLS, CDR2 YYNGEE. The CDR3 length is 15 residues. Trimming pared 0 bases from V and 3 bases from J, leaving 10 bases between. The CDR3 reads CASSVAEFHYNEQFF. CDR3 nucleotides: TGTGCCAGCAGCGTAGCTGAGTTCCACTACAATGAGCAGTTCTTC.

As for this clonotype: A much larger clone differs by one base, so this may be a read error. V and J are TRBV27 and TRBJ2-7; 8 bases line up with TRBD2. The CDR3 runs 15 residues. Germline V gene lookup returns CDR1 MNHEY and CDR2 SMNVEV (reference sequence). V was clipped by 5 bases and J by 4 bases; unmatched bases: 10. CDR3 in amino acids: CASSTPGGGKYEQYF. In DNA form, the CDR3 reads TGTGCCAGCAGTACCCCGGGGGGGGGGAAATACGAGCAGTACTTC.

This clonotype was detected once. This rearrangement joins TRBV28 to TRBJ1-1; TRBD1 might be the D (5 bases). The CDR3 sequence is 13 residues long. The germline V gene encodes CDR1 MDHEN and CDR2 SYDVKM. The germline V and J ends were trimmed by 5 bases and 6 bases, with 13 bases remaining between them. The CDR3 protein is CASSPRRQPEAFF. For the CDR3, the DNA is TGTGCCAGCAGTCCCCGAAGACAGCCTGAAGCTTTCTTT.

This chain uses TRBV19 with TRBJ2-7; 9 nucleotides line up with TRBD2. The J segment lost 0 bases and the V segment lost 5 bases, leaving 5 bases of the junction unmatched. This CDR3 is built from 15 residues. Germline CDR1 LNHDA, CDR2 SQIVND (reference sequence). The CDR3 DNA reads TGTGCCAGTAGTCCAGCGGGAGGAGACTCCTACGAGCAGTACTTC. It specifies CASSPAGGDSYEQYF.

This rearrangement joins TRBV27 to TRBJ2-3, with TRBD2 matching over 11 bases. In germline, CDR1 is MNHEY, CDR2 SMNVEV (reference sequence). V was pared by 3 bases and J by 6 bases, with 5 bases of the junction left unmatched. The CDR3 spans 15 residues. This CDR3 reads CASSFTSGRWDTQYF. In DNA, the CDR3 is TGTGCCAGCAGTTTCACTAGCGGGAGATGGGATACGCAGTATTTT.

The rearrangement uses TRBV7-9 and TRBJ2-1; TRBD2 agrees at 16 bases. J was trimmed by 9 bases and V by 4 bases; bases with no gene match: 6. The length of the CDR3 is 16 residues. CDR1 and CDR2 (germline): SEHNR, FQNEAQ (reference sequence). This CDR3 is CASSSGTSGRDAEQFF. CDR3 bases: TGTGCCAGCAGCTCCGGGACTAGCGGGAGGGATGCTGAGCAGTTCTTC.

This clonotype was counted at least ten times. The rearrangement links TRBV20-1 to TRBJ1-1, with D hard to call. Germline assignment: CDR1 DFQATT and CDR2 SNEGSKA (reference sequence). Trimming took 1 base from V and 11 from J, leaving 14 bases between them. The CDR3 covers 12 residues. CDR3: CSARAEINTAFF. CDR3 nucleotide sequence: TGCAGTGCTAGAGCAGAGATTAACACTGCTTTCTTT.

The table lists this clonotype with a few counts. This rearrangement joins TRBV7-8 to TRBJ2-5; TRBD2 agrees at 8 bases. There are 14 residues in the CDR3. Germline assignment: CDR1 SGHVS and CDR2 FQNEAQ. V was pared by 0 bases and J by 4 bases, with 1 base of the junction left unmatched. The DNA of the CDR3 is TGTGCCAGCAGCTTAGCTCTAGCGGGAGAGACCCAGTACTTC. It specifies CASSLALAGETQYF.

The CDR3 protein is CASSWGLSGNTIYF. The CDR3 DNA follows: TGTGCCAGCAGTTGGGGGTTATCCGGAAACACCATATATTTT. The rearrangement joins TRBV12-3 or TRBV12-4 to TRBJ1-3; perhaps TRBD1 as D (5 bases). This CDR3 is built from 14 residues. With 4 bases removed from V and 4 bases from J, the gap between germline ends came to 11 bases.

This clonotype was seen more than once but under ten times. CDR3 sequence: CASSLGRIAKNIQYF. CDR3 nucleotides: TGTGCCAGCAGTTTGGGCCGCATAGCCAAAAACATTCAGTACTTC. This chain joins TRBV28 and TRBJ2-4; D is ambiguous. This CDR3 has 15 amino acids. The V gene's germline CDR1 is MDHEN and CDR2 SYDVKM. V lost 3 bases and J 0 bases, leaving 9 bases between the germline ends.

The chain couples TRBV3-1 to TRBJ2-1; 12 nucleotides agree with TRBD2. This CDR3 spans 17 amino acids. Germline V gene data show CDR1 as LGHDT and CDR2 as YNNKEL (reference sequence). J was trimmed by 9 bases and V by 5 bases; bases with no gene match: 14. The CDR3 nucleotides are TGTGCCAGCAGCTCGCCGCGGACTAGCGGGAACGAGGGTGAGCAGTTCTTC. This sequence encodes CASSSPRTSGNEGEQFF.

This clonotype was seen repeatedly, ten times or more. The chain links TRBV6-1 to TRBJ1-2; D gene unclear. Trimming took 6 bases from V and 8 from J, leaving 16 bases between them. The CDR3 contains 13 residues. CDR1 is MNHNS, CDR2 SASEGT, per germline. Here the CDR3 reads CASRTTIGGGYTF. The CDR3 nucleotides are TGTGCCAGCAGAACAACAATAGGTGGCGGCTACACCTTC.

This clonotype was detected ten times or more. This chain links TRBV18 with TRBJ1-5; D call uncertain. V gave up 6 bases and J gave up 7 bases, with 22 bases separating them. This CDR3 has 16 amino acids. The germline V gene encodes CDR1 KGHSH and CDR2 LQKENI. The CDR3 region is CASSPYSAGRYQPQHF. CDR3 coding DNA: TGTGCCAGCTCCCCGTACAGCGCGGGTCGGTACCAGCCCCAGCATTTT. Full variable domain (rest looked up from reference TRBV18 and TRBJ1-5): NAGVMQNPRHLVRRRGQEARLRCSPMKGHSHVYWYRQLPEEGLKFMVYLQKENIIDESGMPKERFSAEFPKEGPSILRIQQVVRGDSAAYFCASSPYSAGRYQPQHFGDGTRLSIL.

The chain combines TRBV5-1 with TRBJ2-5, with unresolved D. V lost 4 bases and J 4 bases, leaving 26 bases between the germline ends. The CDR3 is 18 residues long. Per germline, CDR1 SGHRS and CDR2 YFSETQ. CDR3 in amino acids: CASSRGSLASSSSETQYF. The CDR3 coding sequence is TGCGCCAGCAGCCGTGGATCCTTAGCCTCTAGTTCTTCAGAGACCCAGTACTTC.

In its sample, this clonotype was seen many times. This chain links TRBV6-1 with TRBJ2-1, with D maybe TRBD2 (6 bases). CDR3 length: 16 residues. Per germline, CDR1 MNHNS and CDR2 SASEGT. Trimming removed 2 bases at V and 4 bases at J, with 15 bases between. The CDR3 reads CASSERVPGVYNEQFF. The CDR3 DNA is TGTGCCAGCAGTGAAAGGGTGCCGGGGGTTTACAATGAGCAGTTCTTC.

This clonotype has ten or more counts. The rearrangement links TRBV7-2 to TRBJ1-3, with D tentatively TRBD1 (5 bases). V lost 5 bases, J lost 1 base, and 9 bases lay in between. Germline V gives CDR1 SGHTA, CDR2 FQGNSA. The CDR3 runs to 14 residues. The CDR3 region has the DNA TGTGCCAGCAGCCGAACAGGTTCTGGAAACACCATATATTTT. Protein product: CASSRTGSGNTIYF.

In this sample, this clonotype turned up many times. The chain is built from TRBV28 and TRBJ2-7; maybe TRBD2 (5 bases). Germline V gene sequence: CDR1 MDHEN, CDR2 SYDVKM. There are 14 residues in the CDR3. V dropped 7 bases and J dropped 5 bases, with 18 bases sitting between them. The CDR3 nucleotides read TGTGCCAGCAACACGGACGGGGTTCGACACGAGCAGTACTTC. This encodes CASNTDGVRHEQYF.

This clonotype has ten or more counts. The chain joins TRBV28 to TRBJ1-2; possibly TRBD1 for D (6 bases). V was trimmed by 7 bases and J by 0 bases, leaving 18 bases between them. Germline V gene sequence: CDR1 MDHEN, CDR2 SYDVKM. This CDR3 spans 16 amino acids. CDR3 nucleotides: TGTGCCAGCACCTCCGTCCCCAGGGGAGCTAACTATGGCTACACCTTC. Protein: CASTSVPRGANYGYTF.

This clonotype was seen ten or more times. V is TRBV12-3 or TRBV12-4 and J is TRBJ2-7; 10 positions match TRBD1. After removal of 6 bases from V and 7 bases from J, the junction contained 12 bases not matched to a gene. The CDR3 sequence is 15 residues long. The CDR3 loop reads CASSPGTGVRGEQYF. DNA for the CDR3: TGTGCCAGCAGCCCCGGGACAGGGGTGAGGGGGGAGCAGTACTTC.

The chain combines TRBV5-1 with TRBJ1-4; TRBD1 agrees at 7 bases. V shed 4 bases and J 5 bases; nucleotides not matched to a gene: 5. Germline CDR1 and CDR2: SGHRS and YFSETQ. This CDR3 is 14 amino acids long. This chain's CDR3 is CASSGAGQNEKLFF. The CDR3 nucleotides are TGCGCCAGCAGCGGGGCGGGACAGAATGAAAAACTGTTTTTT.

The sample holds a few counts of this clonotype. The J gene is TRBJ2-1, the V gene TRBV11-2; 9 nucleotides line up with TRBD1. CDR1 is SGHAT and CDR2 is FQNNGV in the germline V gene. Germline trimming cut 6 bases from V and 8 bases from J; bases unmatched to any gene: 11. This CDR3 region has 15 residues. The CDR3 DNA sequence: TGTGCCAGCAGATCGACAGGACAGGGGCCCTATGAGCAGTTCTTC. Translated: CASRSTGQGPYEQFF.

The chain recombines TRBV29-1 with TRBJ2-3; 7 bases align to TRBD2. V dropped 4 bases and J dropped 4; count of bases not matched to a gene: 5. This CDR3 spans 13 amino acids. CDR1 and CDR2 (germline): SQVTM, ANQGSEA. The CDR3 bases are TGCAGCGTTGGAGCGGGGCGGGCAGATACGCAGTATTTT. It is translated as CSVGAGRADTQYF.

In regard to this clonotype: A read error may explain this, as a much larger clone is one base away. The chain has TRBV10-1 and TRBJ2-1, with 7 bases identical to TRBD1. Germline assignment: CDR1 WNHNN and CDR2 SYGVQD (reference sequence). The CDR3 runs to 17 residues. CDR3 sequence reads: CASSDLRQGDSHNEQFF. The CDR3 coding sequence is TGCGCCAGCAGTGATCTCCGACAGGGAGACTCCCACAATGAGCAGTTCTTC.